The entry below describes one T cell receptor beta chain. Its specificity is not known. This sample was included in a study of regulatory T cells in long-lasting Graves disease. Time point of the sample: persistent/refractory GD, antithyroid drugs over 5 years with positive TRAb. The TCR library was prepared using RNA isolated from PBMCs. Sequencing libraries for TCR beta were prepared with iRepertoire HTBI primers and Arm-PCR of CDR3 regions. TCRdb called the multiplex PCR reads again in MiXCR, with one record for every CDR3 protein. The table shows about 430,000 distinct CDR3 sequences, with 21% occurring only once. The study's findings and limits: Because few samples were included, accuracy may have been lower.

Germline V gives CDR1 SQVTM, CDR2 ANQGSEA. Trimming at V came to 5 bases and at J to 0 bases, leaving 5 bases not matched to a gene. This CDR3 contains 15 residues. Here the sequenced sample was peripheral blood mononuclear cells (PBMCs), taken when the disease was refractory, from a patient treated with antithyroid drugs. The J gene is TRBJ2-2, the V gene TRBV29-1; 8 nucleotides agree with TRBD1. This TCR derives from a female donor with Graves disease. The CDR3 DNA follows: TGCAGCGTTAGGGAGACAGGGGCGAACACCGGGGAGCTGTTTTTT. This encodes CSVRETGANTGELFF.